A single sample is the source of the 25 T cell receptor beta chains below, sequenced in a study of T-cell reconstitution after alpha-beta-depleted transplantation in children. Unique molecular identifiers tagged the TCRbeta library. Each CDR3 protein is one row after TCRdb ran MiXCR on the PCR reads. The sample shows 250,000 to 400,000 distinct CDR3 sequences, 20% to 30% of them seen only once. The sequencing here drew on PBMCs, mostly from graft donor cells, taken 180 days after TCRalphabeta/CD19-depleted stem cell transplant. The receptors stem from a male patient aged 10 to 17 who had a stem cell transplant for acute lymphoblastic leukemia, so the T cells may come from the graft donor.

This clonotype has just a few counts. The chain carries TRBV6-2 or TRBV6-3 and TRBJ2-7; no firm D call. The CDR3 runs 12 residues. Germline V gene sequence: CDR1 MNHEY, CDR2 SVGEGT. V lost 6 bases to trimming and J lost 3 bases, with 9 bases between them. CDR3 in amino acids: CASSNDGYEQYF. The CDR3 nucleotides read TGTGCCAGCAGCAACGACGGCTACGAGCAGTACTTC.

This clonotype has a handful of counts. This chain uses TRBV12-5 with TRBJ2-5, with 14 bases matching TRBD2. J was trimmed by 9 bases and V by 2 bases; bases with no gene match: 8. This CDR3 region has 16 residues. Germline CDR1 and CDR2: LGHNT and FRNRAP. CDR3 residues: CASGLRHGTSGSPQYF. CDR3 nucleotides: TGTGCTAGTGGTTTGAGGCATGGGACTAGCGGGAGTCCCCAGTACTTC.

Only a few counts were recorded for this clonotype. The CDR3 reads CASSLELAGASYNEQFF. The DNA for the CDR3 is TGCGCCAGCAGCTTGGAGCTAGCGGGAGCGTCATACAATGAGCAGTTCTTC. The chain uses TRBV5-1 and TRBJ2-1; TRBD2 matches 10 bases. The CDR3 contains 17 residues. Germline V lookup: CDR1 SGHRS, CDR2 YFSETQ. V lost 0 bases and J lost 4; bases outside the gene matches: 7.

V usage is TRBV4-2 and J usage is TRBJ2-7, with 10 nucleotides matching TRBD2. The germline V gene encodes CDR1 LGHNA and CDR2 YNFKEQ. This CDR3 has 15 residues. The junction had 10 bases not matched to a gene; V was cut back by 6 bases and J by 5 bases. CDR3: CASRPNSGRSHEQYF. DNA of the CDR3: TGTGCCAGCAGACCAAATAGCGGGAGGAGCCACGAGCAGTACTTC.

The chain couples TRBV27 to TRBJ2-7, with TRBD1 matching over 11 bases. The germline gives CDR1 MNHEY, CDR2 SMNVEV (reference sequence). The CDR3 runs 16 residues. Trimming removed 5 bases from V and 3 bases from J; junction bases left unmatched: 9. CDR3 nucleotide sequence: TGTGCCAGCAGTCCTTGGACAGGGGGCTCCAACTACGAGCAGTACTTC. Encoded protein: CASSPWTGGSNYEQYF.

The chain combines TRBV11-2 with TRBJ2-1; 8 bases fit TRBD2. Germline V gene sequence: CDR1 SGHAT, CDR2 FQNNGV. This CDR3 has 13 amino acids. The V and J ends lost 3 bases and 9 bases, in that order; junction bases with no gene match: 4. The CDR3 bases are TGTGCCAGCAGCTTTAGCGGGACTTCTGAGCAGTTCTTC. It is translated as CASSFSGTSEQFF.

The gene calls are TRBV29-1 and TRBJ1-1; D call uncertain. This CDR3 comprises 11 residues. The germline V gene encodes CDR1 SQVTM and CDR2 ANQGSEA. In nucleotides, the CDR3 is TGCACCCCCGGGTCGTCGTTAGAAGCTTTCTTT. It encodes CTPGSSLEAFF. Combining the CDR3 with reference TRBV29-1 and TRBJ1-1 gives the whole variable domain SAVISQKPSRDICQRGTSLTIQCQVDSQVTMMFWYRQQPGQSLTLIATANQGSEATYESGFVIDKFPISRPNLTFSTLTVSNMSPEDSSIYLCTPGSSLEAFFGQGTRLTVV.

This clonotype was recorded a few times. This chain connects TRBV5-1 to TRBJ2-3; D is possibly TRBD1 or TRBD2 (5 bases each). This CDR3 spans 16 amino acids. V was pared by 2 bases and J by 0 bases, with 13 bases between. In germline, CDR1 is SGHRS, CDR2 YFSETQ. CDR3 bases: TGCGCCAGCAGCTTACGGGGCCGCTATAGCACAGATACGCAGTATTTT. Protein: CASSLRGRYSTDTQYF.

This clonotype has at least ten counts. V gene TRBV29-1 combines with J gene TRBJ2-1; a weak D match, TRBD2 (5 bases). Germline CDR1 is SQVTM and CDR2 is ANQGSEA. The CDR3 contains 14 residues. V was shortened by 1 base and J by 0 bases, with 7 bases between the two germline ends. The CDR3 bases are TGCAGCGTTGAAGCGGGGTCCTCCTACAATGAGCAGTTCTTC. Encoded protein: CSVEAGSSYNEQFF.

The chain links TRBV12-3 or TRBV12-4 to TRBJ2-7; 7 positions match TRBD1. The CDR3 totals 15 residues. V trimming: 6 bases; J trimming: 1 base; junction bases outside the gene matches: 9. The CDR3 spells CASSRTGAESYEQYF. The CDR3 DNA sequence: TGTGCCAGCAGCCGCACAGGGGCTGAGTCCTACGAGCAGTACTTC.

This sequence joins TRBV4-1 and TRBJ1-5, with a weak D call TRBD1 (6 bases). The CDR3 consists of 18 residues. Germline values: CDR1 MGHRA, CDR2 YSYEKL. V was cut by 5 bases and J by 0 bases, with 20 bases left in between. The CDR3 nucleotides read TGCGCCAGCAGCAATAGAGGTGGCAGGGGTTTTAGCAATCAGCCCCAGCATTTT. Its translation is CASSNRGGRGFSNQPQHF.

J is TRBJ2-7 and V is TRBV18; 7 nucleotides line up with TRBD1. The V segment lost 2 bases and the J segment 6 bases; nucleotides outside the gene matches: 7. Per germline, CDR1 KGHSH and CDR2 LQKENI. The CDR3 extends over 14 amino acids. The chain's CDR3 is CASSPAQRTGEQYF. In nucleotides, the CDR3 is TGTGCCAGCTCACCAGCCCAAAGGACAGGCGAGCAGTACTTC.

V and J are TRBV29-1 and TRBJ2-3, with 10 bases fitting TRBD2. The CDR3 is made up of 14 amino acids. Trimming took 7 bases from V and 6 from J; bases not matched to a gene: 10. CDR1 is SQVTM, CDR2 ANQGSEA, per germline. CDR3 region: CSARLAGRLDTQYF. The CDR3, as DNA: TGCAGCGCACGACTAGCGGGCCGGTTGGATACGCAGTATTTT.

The chain uses TRBV20-1 and TRBJ1-3, with no clear D. Germline values: CDR1 DFQATT, CDR2 SNEGSKA (reference sequence). With 0 bases removed from V and 2 bases from J, the gap between germline ends came to 17 bases. The CDR3 covers 17 residues. In DNA form, the CDR3 reads TGCAGTGCTAGAGATTGGCCACCCGAGATTACTGGAAACACCATATATTTT. This sequence encodes CSARDWPPEITGNTIYF.

This clonotype has just a few counts. The rearrangement uses TRBV5-1 and TRBJ1-1, with TRBD1 as a possible D gene (5 bases). V was shortened by 5 bases and J by 4 bases, with 21 bases between the two germline ends. Looked up from germline, CDR1 is SGHRS and CDR2 is YFSETQ. This CDR3 is 16 amino acids long. This chain's CDR3 is CASSLRPGRGGTEAFF. Written as DNA, the CDR3 is TGCGCCAGCAGTTTGCGTCCCGGGAGGGGCGGCACTGAAGCTTTCTTT.

V gene TRBV4-1 combines with J gene TRBJ1-5; a possible D gene is TRBD1 (6 bases). CDR1 is MGHRA and CDR2 is YSYEKL in the germline V gene. V gave up 4 bases and J gave up 7 bases, with 17 bases separating them. The CDR3 runs to 15 residues. CDR3 DNA sequence: TGCGCCAGCAGCCCCACGAGGGGGGAAGGGCAGCCCCAGCATTTT. It is translated as CASSPTRGEGQPQHF.

The rearrangement uses TRBV5-1 and TRBJ2-1; a possible D gene is TRBD2 (6 bases). This CDR3 has 13 amino acids. V was clipped by 5 bases and J by 8 bases, with 14 bases between them. Germline V gene sequence: CDR1 SGHRS, CDR2 YFSETQ. The CDR3 loop is CASRRTGDDEQFF. CDR3 sequence (DNA): TGCGCCAGCAGACGGACGGGGGATGATGAGCAGTTCTTC. Using reference TRBV5-1 and TRBJ2-1 for the parts outside the CDR3, the full variable domain is KAGVTQTPRYLIKTRGQQVTLSCSPISGHRSVSWYQQTPGQGLQFLFEYFSETQRNKGNFPGRFSGRQFSNSRSEMNVSTLELGDSALYLCASRRTGDDEQFFGPGTRLTVL.

This clonotype came up a few times. J is TRBJ2-7 and V is TRBV12-3 or TRBV12-4, with TRBD2 identical over 14 bases. The CDR3 sequence is 17 residues long. V was pared by 6 bases and J by 2 bases, with 9 bases of the junction left unmatched. The CDR3 nucleotides read TGTGCCAGCAGGTCCGGGACTAGCGGGAGCAAAGCCTACGAGCAGTACTTC. Its translation is CASRSGTSGSKAYEQYF.

Only a few counts were recorded for this clonotype. The chain uses TRBV18 and TRBJ1-5; D is unclear. CDR1 is KGHSH, CDR2 LQKENI, per germline. The length of the CDR3 is 8 residues. The CDR3 loop reads CKEQPQHF. CDR3 coding DNA: TGTAAAGAGCAGCCCCAGCATTTT.

The table lists this clonotype with many counts. The genes are TRBV12-3 or TRBV12-4 and TRBJ2-3; D is unresolved. Trimming took off 7 bases at V and 2 bases at J, with 22 bases between the two ends. There are 17 residues in the CDR3. As DNA, the CDR3 is TGTGCCAGCACCCCCCTCGACCAATTCCCAATCACAGATACGCAGTATTTT. Its translation is CASTPLDQFPITDTQYF.

This chain joins TRBV11-2 and TRBJ2-3, with no clear D. V lost 4 bases and J 3 bases, leaving 11 bases between the germline ends. Germline V gene data show CDR1 as SGHAT and CDR2 as FQNNGV. The CDR3 has 14 amino acids. The CDR3 DNA follows: TGTGCCAGCAGCTCTGGGTGGGGAACAGATACGCAGTATTTT. This encodes CASSSGWGTDTQYF.

The chain carries TRBV27 and TRBJ2-7, with 11 bases that match TRBD2. The V gene's germline CDR1 is MNHEY and CDR2 SMNVEV (reference sequence). The CDR3 has 17 amino acids. J lost 2 bases, V lost 0 bases, and 6 bases had no gene match. CDR3 sequence reads: CASSLSNLAGGPYEQYF. CDR3 bases: TGTGCCAGCAGTTTATCCAACCTAGCGGGAGGCCCCTACGAGCAGTACTTC.

The genes are TRBV19 and TRBJ2-1, with D maybe TRBD2 (5 bases). Germline V lookup: CDR1 LNHDA, CDR2 SQIVND (reference sequence). Trimming pared 10 bases from V and 7 bases from J, leaving 14 bases between. The CDR3 totals 12 residues. The CDR3 DNA sequence: TGTGCCACCGAGGGCCAGGTAAATGAGCAGTTCTTC. It is translated as CATEGQVNEQFF.

This clonotype was seen repeatedly, ten times or more. In DNA form, the CDR3 reads TGCGCCAGCAGCCTCCCGGGAGGCGGCTACACCTTC. It codes for CASSLPGGGYTF. The chain employs TRBV5-1 and TRBJ1-2, with D hard to call. Trimming shortened V by 4 bases and J by 8 bases, and 12 bases separated the two germline ends. Germline V gene lookup returns CDR1 SGHRS and CDR2 YFSETQ. The CDR3 consists of 12 residues. The full variable domain, completed using reference TRBV5-1 and TRBJ1-2, is KAGVTQTPRYLIKTRGQQVTLSCSPISGHRSVSWYQQTPGQGLQFLFEYFSETQRNKGNFPGRFSGRQFSNSRSEMNVSTLELGDSALYLCASSLPGGGYTFGSGTRLTVV.

The table lists this clonotype with a count of one. This sequence joins TRBV20-1 and TRBJ2-1; 12 bases are a match to TRBD2. J was trimmed by 6 bases and V by 6 bases; bases with no gene match: 15. This CDR3 is 17 amino acids long. Looked up from germline, CDR1 is DFQATT and CDR2 is SNEGSKA (reference sequence). The CDR3 region is CSAMRPGLAGKFNEQFF. Here the CDR3 DNA reads TGCAGTGCAATGAGACCCGGACTAGCGGGAAAATTCAATGAGCAGTTCTTC.